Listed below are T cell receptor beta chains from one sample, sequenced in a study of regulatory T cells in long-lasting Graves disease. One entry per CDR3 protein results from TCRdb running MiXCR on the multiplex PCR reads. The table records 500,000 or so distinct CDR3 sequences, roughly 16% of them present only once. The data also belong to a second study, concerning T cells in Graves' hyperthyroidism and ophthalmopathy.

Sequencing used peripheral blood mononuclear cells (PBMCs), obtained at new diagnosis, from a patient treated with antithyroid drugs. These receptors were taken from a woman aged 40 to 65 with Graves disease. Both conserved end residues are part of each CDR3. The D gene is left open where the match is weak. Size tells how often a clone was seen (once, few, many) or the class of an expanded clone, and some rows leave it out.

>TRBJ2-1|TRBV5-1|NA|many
TGCGCCAGCAGCCTCCCACAGGGAAACTACAATGAGCAGTTCTTC
CASSLPQGNYNEQFF
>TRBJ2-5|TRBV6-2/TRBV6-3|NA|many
TGTGCCAGCAGTTACTCGCGGGTGATCGGAGAGACCCAGTACTTC
CASSYSRVIGETQYF
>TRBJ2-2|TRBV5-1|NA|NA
TGCGCCAGCAGCTTGCCTGGGGGGCTGTTTTTT
CASSLPGGLFF
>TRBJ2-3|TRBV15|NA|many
TGTGCCACCAGCAGAGATTGGGGAGCTAGCACAGATACGCAGTATTTT
CATSRDWGASTDTQYF
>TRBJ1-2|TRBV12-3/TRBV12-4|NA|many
TGTGCCAGCCTCTCCGTCTATGGCTACACCTTC
CASLSVYGYTF
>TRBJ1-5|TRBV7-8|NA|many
TGTGCCAGCAGCTTGGATCAGGGTTATAGCAATCAGCCCCAGCATTTT
CASSLDQGYSNQPQHF
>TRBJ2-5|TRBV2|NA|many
TGTGCCAGCAGTGAAGGTTTGGGGGGAAAAGAGACCCAGTACTTC
CASSEGLGGKETQYF
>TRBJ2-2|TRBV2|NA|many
TGTGCCAGCAGCCAGGGAAACACCGGGGAGCTGTTTTTT
CASSQGNTGELFF
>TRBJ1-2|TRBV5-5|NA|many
TGTGCCAGCAGCCGGGACACCCTTAACTATGGCTACACCTTC
CASSRDTLNYGYTF
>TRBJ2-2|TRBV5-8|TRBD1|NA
TGTGCCAGCAGCTTCGAGAGGGGGCGCTCCGGGGAGCTGTTTTTT
CASSFERGRSGELFF
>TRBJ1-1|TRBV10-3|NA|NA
TGTGCCATCAGCGATGGACCAAACACTGAAGCTTTCTTT
CAISDGPNTEAFF
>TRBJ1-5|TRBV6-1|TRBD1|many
TGTGCCAGCAGTAGGACGGGACAGGGAGATCAGCCCCAGCATTTT
CASSRTGQGDQPQHF
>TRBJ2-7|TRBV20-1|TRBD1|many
TGCAGTGCTAGTACGGGACAGGGGCTCTACGAGCAGTACTTC
CSASTGQGLYEQYF
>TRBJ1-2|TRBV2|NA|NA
TGTGCCAGCAGTGTCTGGGCAGAAGAAGGAGGCTACACCTTC
CASSVWAEEGGYTF
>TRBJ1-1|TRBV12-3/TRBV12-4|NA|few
TGTGCCAGCAGCAGGACAGCTTCCACTGAAGCTTTCTTT
CASSRTASTEAFF